This TCR beta chain was captured by sequencing in a study of blood T cell repertoires in COVID-19. Study-level information: In each case, the material was cDNA or gDNA derived from T cells, B-cell-depleted T cells, or PBMCs.

Per the original methods: Reference gene primer amplification yielded estimated nucleated cell counts. Profiling relied on immunoSEQ multiplex PCR, and the TCRdb table lists in-frame clones only, not all of them. V, J and clone size reflect that table, while D and trimming were determined from the DNA. The sample includes roughly 190,000 clones, roughly nine tenths of them seen just once. The Seattle patients joined while their infection was active and were tracked longitudinally afterward. Germline-derived CDR1 and CDR2 are MDHEN and SYDVKM. The CDR3 loop spans 18 amino acids. The trim removed 6 bases at V and 0 bases at J, leaving 12 bases unmatched.

The sample was peripheral blood. This clonotype originated in a woman aged 60-75 years with COVID-19, enrolled during active disease. This chain connects TRBV28 to TRBJ2-2; TRBD1 matches 8 bases. The CDR3 sequence: CASSAVTGDRANTGELFF. The CDR3, as DNA: TGTGCCAGCAGCGCAGTGACAGGGGATCGGGCGAACACCGGGGAGCTGTTTTTT.